This T cell receptor (beta chain) was captured by sequencing in a study of cytomegalovirus exposure and HLA in healthy donors. This CDR3 has 16 amino acids. Germline lookup yields CDR1 MGHRA and CDR2 YSYEKL. Clones were sequenced by immunoSEQ multiplex PCR, and TCRdb holds only the in-frame ones, with some missing. Among around 150,000 clones listed, roughly four fifths were seen once. As concerns this clone: The antigen remains undetermined. The junction differs from germline at one of its ends, possibly a read error.

The study's findings and limits: Among TCR sequences, most were rare, though some public TCRs appeared in many donors.

The sequenced sample was PBMCs. This TCR derives from a man younger than 45 in good health and CMV-seropositive. This chain connects TRBV4-1 to TRBJ2-2, with TRBD1 matching 9 bases. This chain's CDR3 is CASSKEGQGPSGELFF. CDR3 coding DNA: TGCGCCAGCAGCAAAGAGGGACAGGGTCCCTCCGGGGAGCTGTTTTTT.